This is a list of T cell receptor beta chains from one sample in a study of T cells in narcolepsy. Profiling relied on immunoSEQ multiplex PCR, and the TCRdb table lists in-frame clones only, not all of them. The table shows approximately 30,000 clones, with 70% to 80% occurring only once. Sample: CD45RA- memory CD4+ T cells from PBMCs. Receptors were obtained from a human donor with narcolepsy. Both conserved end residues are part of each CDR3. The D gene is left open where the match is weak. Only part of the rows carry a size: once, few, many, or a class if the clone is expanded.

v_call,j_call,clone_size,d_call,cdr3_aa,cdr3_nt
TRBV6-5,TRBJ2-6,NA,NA,CASSFPQGSGANVLTF,TGTGCCAGCAGTTTCCCGCAGGGCTCCGGGGCCAACGTCCTGACTTTC
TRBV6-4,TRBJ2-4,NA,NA,CASSDFGGNNIQYF,TGTGCCAGCAGTGACTTCGGGGGCAACAACATTCAGTACTTC
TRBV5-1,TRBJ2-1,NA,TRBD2,CASSLAVVAGAPEQFF,TGCGCCAGCAGCTTGGCCGTGGTAGCGGGGGCTCCTGAGCAGTTCTTC
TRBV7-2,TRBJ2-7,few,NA,CASSSSYREYEQYF,TGTGCCAGCAGCTCGTCATACAGGGAATACGAGCAGTACTTC
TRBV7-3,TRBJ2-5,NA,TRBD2,CASSTGTSGGQETQYF,TGTGCCAGCAGCACCGGGACTAGCGGGGGTCAAGAGACCCAGTACTTC
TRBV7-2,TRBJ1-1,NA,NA,CASSLARMNTEAFF,TGTGCCAGCAGTCTTGCCAGGATGAACACTGAAGCTTTCTTT
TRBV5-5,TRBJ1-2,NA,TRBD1,CASSMQGAGGYTF,TGTGCCAGCAGCATGCAGGGGGCTGGCGGCTACACCTTC
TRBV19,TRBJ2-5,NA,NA,CASSWAAGSRGQETQYF,TGTGCCAGTAGTTGGGCGGCGGGGTCCCGAGGGCAAGAGACCCAGTACTTC
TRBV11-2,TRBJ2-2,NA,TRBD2,CASSFSGGVGTGELFF,TGTGCCAGCAGCTTTAGCGGGGGGGTTGGCACCGGGGAGCTGTTTTTT
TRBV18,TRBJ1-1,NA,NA,CASSPIGGGKTFF,TGTGCCAGCTCACCAATAGGGGGGGGGAAAACTTTCTTT
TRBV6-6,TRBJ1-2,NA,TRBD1,CASRTRQGAGGYTF,TGTGCCAGCAGAACCCGACAGGGGGCAGGTGGCTACACCTTC
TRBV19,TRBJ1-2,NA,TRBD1,CASIGAAGTGLLYGYTF,TGTGCCAGTATAGGGGCGGCAGGGACAGGACTTCTCTATGGCTACACCTTC
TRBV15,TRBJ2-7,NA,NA,CATSRSLDGVQYF,TGTGCCACCAGCAGATCCTTAGATGGGGTGCAGTACTTC
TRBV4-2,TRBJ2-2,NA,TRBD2,CASSQPLAGVPPGELFF,TGTGCCAGCAGCCAACCCCTAGCGGGGGTACCCCCCGGGGAGCTGTTTTTT
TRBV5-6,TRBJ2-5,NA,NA,CASSPRYPILETQYF,TGTGCCAGCAGTCCAAGGTATCCAATCCTGGAGACCCAGTACTTC
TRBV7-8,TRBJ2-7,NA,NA,CASSSNTGWSNEQYF,TGTGCCAGCAGCTCGAACACAGGGTGGTCCAACGAGCAGTACTTC
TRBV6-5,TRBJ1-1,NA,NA,CATLRGGQDEAFF,TGTGCCACCTTGAGGGGGGGGCAGGATGAAGCTTTCTTT
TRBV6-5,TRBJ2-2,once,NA,CASSYLQGGAGELFF,TGTGCCAGCAGTTACCTCCAGGGAGGTGCCGGGGAGCTGTTTTTT
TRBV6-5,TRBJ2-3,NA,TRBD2,CASSTRQRGGSTQYF,TGTGCCAGCAGTACCCGGCAGCGGGGGGGGAGTACGCAGTATTTT
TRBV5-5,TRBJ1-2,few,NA,CASSLTRSRGGGYTF,TGTGCCAGCAGCTTAACGAGGTCCAGGGGTGGTGGCTACACCTTC
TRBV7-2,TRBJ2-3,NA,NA,CASSSDYSSTDTQYF,TGTGCCAGCAGCTCTGATTACTCTAGCACAGATACGCAGTATTTT
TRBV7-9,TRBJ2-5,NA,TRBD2,CASSRQTSGKETQYF,TGTGCCAGCAGCCGGCAGACTAGCGGTAAAGAGACCCAGTACTTC
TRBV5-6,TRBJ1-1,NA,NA,CASSFPPGRANTEAFF,TGTGCCAGCAGCTTCCCCCCGGGCAGAGCGAACACTGAAGCTTTCTTT
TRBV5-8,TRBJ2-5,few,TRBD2,CASSLPGLAPQETQYF,TGTGCCAGCAGCTTACCGGGACTAGCACCGCAAGAGACCCAGTACTTC
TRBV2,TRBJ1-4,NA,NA,CASSRRGATNEKLFF,TGTGCCAGCAGCCGGAGAGGGGCAACTAATGAAAAACTGTTTTTT
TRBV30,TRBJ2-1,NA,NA,CAWSVGGVSYNEQFF,TGTGCCTGGAGTGTAGGGGGGGTCTCCTACAATGAGCAGTTCTTC